This TCR beta chain was identified during a study of T cell responses to AZD1222 COVID-19 vaccine. Pooling was applied to second doses at about 4 or about 12 weeks. Study results and caveats: Females outnumbered males among donors, who were mostly white British; clonal diversity was possibly underestimated. All repertoire sampling was performed exclusively after the peak T cell response.

The CDR3 is 14 residues long. Deletions cut 9 bases from V and 2 bases from J, with 16 bases between. Germline CDR1 is ENHRY and CDR2 is SYGVKD. Remarks on this clone: Its specificity is unknown.

Measured with immunoSEQ multiplex PCR; TCRdb has only the in-frame clones, and not every one. The sample holds roughly 100,000 clones, approximately 92% seen once. The V gene is TRBV10-3, the J gene TRBJ1-2; D possibly corresponds to TRBD1 (5 bases). This TCR was recovered from an adult who received the AZD1222 COVID-19 vaccine. The specimen was peripheral blood, collected 28 days after the second AZD1222 dose. In nucleotides, the CDR3 is TGTGCCATATTCGAAAGGGGTATAAACTATGGCTACACCTTC. Its translation is CAIFERGINYGYTF.